Below, 19 T cell receptor beta chains from the same sample are listed, as sequenced in a study of siplizumab effects on memory and regulatory T cells. Sequenced by immunoSEQ multiplex PCR; TCRdb stores in-frame clones only, minus some. The sample records roughly 120,000 clones, roughly 90% being singletons. Sequenced material: CD4+ T cells sorted from blood. The source of these receptors is a human donor in good health.

This chain joins TRBV6-5 and TRBJ1-2; 7 bases map to TRBD1. Germline lookup yields CDR1 MNHEY and CDR2 SVGAGI. Trimming took 4 bases from V and 4 from J; bases not matched to a gene: 6. This CDR3 is built from 14 residues. The CDR3 DNA is TGTGCCAGCAGTTCCGTGGGGACAGCCTATGGCTACACCTTC. Protein: CASSSVGTAYGYTF.

This chain joins TRBV12-5 and TRBJ1-2, with TRBD1 as a possible D gene (6 bases). The V gene's germline CDR1 is LGHNT and CDR2 FRNRAP. Trimming removed 1 base at V and 6 bases at J, with 12 bases between. This CDR3 spans 14 amino acids. CDR3 sequence reads: CASGLDPQGNGYTF. The CDR3 DNA reads TGTGCTAGTGGTTTGGACCCACAGGGAAATGGCTACACCTTC.

V is TRBV7-2 and J is TRBJ1-2; perhaps TRBD1 as D (6 bases). The CDR3 consists of 11 residues. Trimming left V 4 bases short and J 6 bases short, with 6 bases between. CDR1 SGHTA and CDR2 FQGNSA come from the germline V gene. The DNA for the CDR3 is TGTGCCAGCAGCTACAGGGATGGCTACACCTTC. The encoded protein is CASSYRDGYTF. Full variable domain (rest looked up from reference TRBV7-2 and TRBJ1-2): GAGVSQSPSNKVTEKGKDVELRCDPISGHTALYWYRQSLGQGLEFLIYFQGNSAPDKSGLPSDRFSAERTGGSVSTLTIQRTQQEDSAVYLCASSYRDGYTFGSGTRLTVV.

This clone was observed once. The V and J genes are TRBV10-3 and TRBJ1-1; D is undetermined. This CDR3 spans 14 amino acids. Trimming shortened V by 4 bases and J by 1 base, and 10 bases separated the two germline ends. Germline CDR1 is ENHRY and CDR2 is SYGVKD. CDR3 amino acids: CAISVGTQNTEAFF. The CDR3 region has the DNA TGTGCCATCAGTGTAGGCACCCAGAACACTGAAGCTTTCTTT.

The V call is TRBV7-9, the J call TRBJ2-3; 10 positions match TRBD1. Germline values: CDR1 SEHNR, CDR2 FQNEAQ (reference sequence). The CDR3 totals 17 residues. V shed 3 bases, J shed 3 bases, and the junction held 9 bases outside the gene matches. CDR3 sequence: CASSFRWGQGKTDTQYF. The DNA for the CDR3 is TGTGCCAGCAGCTTTAGGTGGGGACAGGGGAAAACAGATACGCAGTATTTT.

V usage is TRBV11-2 and J usage is TRBJ1-2; 9 nucleotides agree with TRBD1. V was pared by 1 base and J by 3 bases, with 3 bases of the junction left unmatched. Germline CDR1 reads SGHAT; CDR2 reads FQNNGV. The CDR3 is 15 residues long. The CDR3: CASSLGTGADYGYTF. DNA for the CDR3: TGTGCCAGCAGCTTAGGGACAGGGGCCGACTATGGCTACACCTTC.

The CDR3 spells CASSVLQSSYNEQFF. CDR3 DNA sequence: TGTGCCAGCAGCGTATTACAGAGCTCCTACAATGAGCAGTTCTTC. The rearrangement links TRBV9 to TRBJ2-1; D is ambiguous. The CDR3 consists of 15 residues. Trimming removed 1 base at V and 0 bases at J, with 8 bases between. Per the germline V gene, CDR1 is SGDLS and CDR2 is YYNGEE.

This chain uses TRBV7-9 with TRBJ1-1; TRBD1 might be the D (6 bases). V shed 0 bases and J shed 11 bases, with 16 bases lying between them. The CDR3 spans 14 residues. Germline lookup yields CDR1 SEHNR and CDR2 FQNEAQ (reference sequence). CDR3 sequence (DNA): TGTGCCAGCAGCTTAGCGGGAAGGACAGCCTGGGCTTTCTTT. As protein: CASSLAGRTAWAFF.

J is TRBJ2-7 and V is TRBV4-1, with a possible D match to TRBD2 (6 bases). The V end lost 6 bases, the J end lost 2 bases, and 14 bases lay between the germline ends. Per germline, CDR1 MGHRA and CDR2 YSYEKL. CDR3 size: 14 residues. The CDR3 bases are TGCGCCAGCAGTATAGCGGTTCAAACCTACGAGCAGTACTTC. Amino acids: CASSIAVQTYEQYF.

J is TRBJ2-7 and V is TRBV6-5; 8 nucleotides align to TRBD1. The CDR3 contains 14 residues. V shed 2 bases and J 3 bases; nucleotides not matched to a gene: 3. In germline, CDR1 is MNHEY, CDR2 SVGAGI. The CDR3 region has the DNA TGTGCCAGCAGTTACCCCGGACAGGGCTACGAGCAGTACTTC. Protein sequence: CASSYPGQGYEQYF.

This chain connects TRBV6-5 to TRBJ2-2; unclear D gene. The CDR3 sequence is 12 residues long. CDR1 and CDR2 (germline): MNHEY, SVGAGI. The ends were cut back, 7 bases at V and 0 bases at J, with 3 bases in the middle. CDR3 amino acids: CASTANTGELFF. The CDR3 DNA sequence: TGTGCCAGCACTGCGAACACCGGGGAGCTGTTTTTT.

The rearrangement uses TRBV2 and TRBJ2-2, with D perhaps being TRBD1 or TRBD2 (6 bases each). The CDR3 covers 16 residues. Germline CDR1 and CDR2: SNHLY and FYNNEI. The V end lost 7 bases, the J end lost 0 bases, and 15 bases lay between the germline ends. The CDR3 protein is CASNGGLNSNTGELFF. In DNA, the CDR3 is TGTGCCAGCAACGGGGGCCTTAATTCGAACACCGGGGAGCTGTTTTTT.

This chain uses TRBV5-6 with TRBJ1-1; D gene ambiguous. CDR1 is SGHDT and CDR2 is YYEEEE in the germline V gene. V lost 4 bases, J lost 4 bases, and 8 bases lay in between. This CDR3 region has 12 residues. CDR3 DNA sequence: TGTGCCAGCAGCCCCCGAGGCACTGAAGCTTTCTTT. It specifies CASSPRGTEAFF.

The V gene is TRBV5-1, the J gene TRBJ2-5; TRBD1 aligns across 8 bases. Per germline, CDR1 SGHRS and CDR2 YFSETQ. V trimming: 2 bases; J trimming: 4 bases; junction bases outside the gene matches: 7. The CDR3 sequence is 15 residues long. The CDR3 coding sequence is TGCGCCAGCAGCTTCAATACAGGGGGAGGAGAGACCCAGTACTTC. It specifies CASSFNTGGGETQYF.

In this sample, this clone turned up once. J is TRBJ2-2 and V is TRBV5-4; 9 bases are shared with TRBD1. V shed 3 bases and J 5 bases; nucleotides not matched to a gene: 5. Germline V gives CDR1 SGHNT, CDR2 YYREEE (reference sequence). The CDR3 contains 15 residues. CDR3 region: CASSSFGTGTGELFF. For the CDR3, the DNA is TGTGCCAGCAGCTCTTTTGGGACAGGGACCGGGGAGCTGTTTTTT.

The chain links TRBV4-1 to TRBJ1-3; no reliable D call. Between the trimmed V and J ends, which lost 5 bases and 2 bases, there was a span of 10 bases. The CDR3 consists of 14 residues. The germline V gene has CDR1 MGHRA and CDR2 YSYEKL. In DNA form, the CDR3 reads TGCGCCAGCAGCTATTGGCCCCCTGGAAACACCATATATTTT. Protein: CASSYWPPGNTIYF.

The chain links TRBV6-5 to TRBJ1-5, with D unresolved. This CDR3 has 14 amino acids. V was pared by 2 bases and J by 7 bases, with 12 bases between. The germline gives CDR1 MNHEY, CDR2 SVGAGI. The CDR3 here is CASSYVGGKQPQHF. CDR3 coding DNA: TGTGCCAGCAGTTACGTGGGAGGGAAACAGCCCCAGCATTTT.

The chain has TRBV19 and TRBJ1-1, with unresolved D. Between the trimmed V and J ends, which lost 4 bases and 5 bases, there was a span of 14 bases. Germline CDR1 LNHDA, CDR2 SQIVND (reference sequence). The CDR3 loop spans 14 amino acids. The CDR3 DNA is TGTGCCAGTAGTAAATTAGGAGGCTGGACTGAAGCTTTCTTT. It is translated as CASSKLGGWTEAFF. Full variable domain (rest looked up from reference TRBV19 and TRBJ1-1): DGGITQSPKYLFRKEGQNVTLSCEQNLNHDAMYWYRQDPGQGLRLIYYSQIVNDFQKGDIAEGYSVSREKKESFPLTVTSAQKNPTAFYLCASSKLGGWTEAFFGQGTRLTVV.

The count of this clone is one. V gene TRBV2 combines with J gene TRBJ2-3, with 8 bases lining up with TRBD2. The CDR3 totals 16 residues. After removal of 8 bases from V and 7 bases from J, the junction contained 17 bases not matched to a gene. Germline values: CDR1 SNHLY, CDR2 FYNNEI. CDR3 amino acids: CASQDLPGTRGHTQYF. Here the CDR3 DNA reads TGTGCCAGCCAGGATCTCCCCGGGACTAGAGGGCATACGCAGTATTTT.